Only one count was recorded for the clone carrying this T cell receptor beta chain. Its antigen is unknown. Investigators reverse transcribed all isolated RNA, so they sequenced expressed TCRB transcripts. Sequencing of naive, central memory and regulatory T cell samples gave an average of around 3.5 million reads. TCRdb's table, derived via immunoSEQ multiplex PCR, lists solely in-frame clones and lacks some. Of 310,000 or so clones listed, around 7.6% are singletons. This specimen belongs to a study of beta chain features in type 1 diabetes. Heparinised blood was drawn once per donor, averaging roughly 120 mL. The authors obtained over 95% purity in all sorted populations. Study-level findings and limits: The naive, central memory and Treg TCRB repertoires looked more alike in patients than they did in healthy donors.

The CDR3 spans 15 residues. Trimming took 0 bases from V and 4 from J, leaving 11 bases between them. Germline loops: CDR1 SGHRS, CDR2 YFSETQ. The receptor's source is a woman in her late teens or twenties in good health. Sequencing was done on a sample of central memory CD4+ T cells from blood. The chain has TRBV5-1 and TRBJ2-1, with a possible D match to TRBD2 (6 bases). The chain's CDR3 is CASSLVGGRYNEQFF. Here the CDR3 DNA reads TGCGCCAGCAGCTTGGTGGGGGGAAGGTACAATGAGCAGTTCTTC.